This is a list of T cell receptor beta chains from one sample in a study of T cells in Graves' hyperthyroidism and ophthalmopathy. TCRdb reprocessed the multiplex PCR reads with MiXCR, giving one entry per CDR3 protein. The sample records 150,000 or so distinct CDR3 sequences, over 7.5% being singletons. Sequenced material: blood. All receptors come from a woman aged 18-35 years with Graves' hyperthyroidism that later progressed to Graves' ophthalmopathy. Each CDR3 is given with its conserved first and last residue. D genes are given only for firm matches. Clone size, where shown, is once, few, many, or a class for clones that have expanded.

size: -; D: -; V: TRBV4-1; J: TRBJ2-5; DNA: TGCGCCAGCAGCCAAGTGAATATGGGACTTGGGACACAAGAGACCCAGTACTTC; CDR3: CASSQVNMGLGTQETQYF
size: many; D: -; V: TRBV29-1; J: TRBJ2-2; DNA: TGCAGCGCCCACGCCCGGGACGGGGAGCTGTTTTTT; CDR3: CSAHARDGELFF
size: many; D: -; V: TRBV12-3/TRBV12-4; J: TRBJ2-7; DNA: TGTGCCAGCAGTCCACAGACAGGCTCCTACGAGCAGTACTTC; CDR3: CASSPQTGSYEQYF
size: -; D: -; V: TRBV27; J: TRBJ1-1; DNA: TGTGCCAGCAGTCCGGGGGGAGGGCGGGGGGCTTTCTTT; CDR3: CASSPGGGRGAFF
size: many; D: TRBD1; V: TRBV20-1; J: TRBJ2-1; DNA: TGCAGTGCTAGACAATCCGGGACAGCGGTTAATGAGCAGTTCTTC; CDR3: CSARQSGTAVNEQFF
size: few; D: TRBD1; V: TRBV5-6; J: TRBJ1-1; DNA: TGTGCCAGCAGCTTTCTTGCAGGGGGGGACACTGAAGCTTTCTTT; CDR3: CASSFLAGGDTEAFF
size: many; D: TRBD1; V: TRBV30; J: TRBJ1-2; DNA: TGTGCCTGGAGTGCGGGACAGGGCGGAGGCTACTATGGCTACACCTTC; CDR3: CAWSAGQGGGYYGYTF
size: many; D: -; V: TRBV2; J: TRBJ1-1; DNA: TGTGCCAGCAGACGAGAGGCAACGGGCACTGAAGCTTTCTTT; CDR3: CASRREATGTEAFF
size: many; D: TRBD1; V: TRBV27; J: TRBJ1-2; DNA: TGTGCCAGCAGTTTAATATCAGCAGGGGGCGGCTCTGGCTACACCTTC; CDR3: CASSLISAGGGSGYTF
size: -; D: TRBD1; V: TRBV4-1; J: TRBJ1-6; DNA: TGCGCCAGCAGCCAAGAGACAGGGTATAATTCACCCCTCCACTTT; CDR3: CASSQETGYNSPLHF
size: many; D: TRBD1; V: TRBV24-1; J: TRBJ1-1; DNA: TGTGCCACCAGGAGGACAGGGGGTACTGAAGCTTTCTTT; CDR3: CATRRTGGTEAFF
size: few; D: TRBD1; V: TRBV6-1; J: TRBJ1-1; DNA: TGTGCCAGCAAGGGACAGATCACTTCGAACACTGAAGCTTTCTTT; CDR3: CASKGQITSNTEAFF
size: -; D: TRBD2; V: TRBV18; J: TRBJ2-2; DNA: TGTGCCAGCTCACCAACGAGTCTAGCGGGGGCCGCGAACGCCGGAGAGCTGTTTTTT; CDR3: CASSPTSLAGAANAGELFF
size: few; D: TRBD2; V: TRBV11-2; J: TRBJ2-5; DNA: TGTGCCAGCAGTCGGACTAGCGGCCAAGAGACCCAGTACTTC; CDR3: CASSRTSGQETQYF
size: many; D: -; V: TRBV5-8; J: TRBJ2-1; DNA: TGTGCCAGCAGCCTCCAGGGTGGTCCTTACAATGAGCAGTTCTTC; CDR3: CASSLQGGPYNEQFF
size: many; D: TRBD2; V: TRBV7-3; J: TRBJ2-3; DNA: TGTGCCAGCAGCAACGGGGGGCTAGCGGGAGAAGGTGGCACAGATACGCAGTATTTT; CDR3: CASSNGGLAGEGGTDTQYF
size: many; D: -; V: TRBV6-1; J: TRBJ2-5; DNA: TGTGCCAGCAGCGAGCTACAGTTCCCCGGAGAGACCCAGTACTTC; CDR3: CASSELQFPGETQYF
size: few; D: -; V: TRBV19; J: TRBJ2-5; DNA: TGTGCCAGTAGTATAGTTGGGGGCGGAGAGACCCAGTACTTC; CDR3: CASSIVGGGETQYF
size: many; D: -; V: TRBV6-1; J: TRBJ1-2; DNA: TGTGCCAGCAGCGAGGGACATTATGGCTACACCTTC; CDR3: CASSEGHYGYTF
size: many; D: -; V: TRBV15; J: TRBJ2-1; DNA: TGTGCCACCGCGCAGGGGCGCTGGGATGAGCAGTTCTTC; CDR3: CATAQGRWDEQFF
size: few; D: -; V: TRBV25-1; J: TRBJ2-3; DNA: TGTGCCAGCAATGGTCAAGCGGAAGATACGCAGTATTTT; CDR3: CASNGQAEDTQYF
size: many; D: -; V: TRBV6-1; J: TRBJ2-5; DNA: TGTGCCAGCAGTTACCCCGGGGGCGGGGGAGAGACCCAGTACTTC; CDR3: CASSYPGGGGETQYF
size: many; D: TRBD1; V: TRBV30; J: TRBJ2-2; DNA: TGTGCCTGGGGTAGACAGGGGGCAACCGGGGAGCTGTTTTTT; CDR3: CAWGRQGATGELFF
size: many; D: TRBD1; V: TRBV30; J: TRBJ1-5; DNA: TGTGCCTGGAGCGAAAGGGACAGGGGTATCAATCAGCCCCAGCATTTT; CDR3: CAWSERDRGINQPQHF
size: many; D: -; V: TRBV19; J: TRBJ2-5; DNA: TGTGCCAGTAGTATCGCCGGTAGCGGTAATCAAGAGACCCAGTACTTC; CDR3: CASSIAGSGNQETQYF
size: few; D: TRBD2; V: TRBV5-1; J: TRBJ2-5; DNA: TGCGCCAGCAGCTTGGATGGGCTAGCGGGGGGGAAAGAGACCCAGTACTTC; CDR3: CASSLDGLAGGKETQYF
size: -; D: -; V: TRBV2; J: TRBJ1-1; DNA: TGTGCCAGCAGTGAGGGGGTCACTGAAGCTTTCTTT; CDR3: CASSEGVTEAFF